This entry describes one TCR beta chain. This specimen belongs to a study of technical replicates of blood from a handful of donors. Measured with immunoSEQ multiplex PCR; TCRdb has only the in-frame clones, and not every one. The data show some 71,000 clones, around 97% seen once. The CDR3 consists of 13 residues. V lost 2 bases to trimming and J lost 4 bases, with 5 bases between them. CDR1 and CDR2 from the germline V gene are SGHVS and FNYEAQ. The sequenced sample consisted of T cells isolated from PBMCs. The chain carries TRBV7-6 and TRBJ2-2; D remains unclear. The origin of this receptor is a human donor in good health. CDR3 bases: TGTGCCAGCAGCTTATTCTCCACCGGGGAGCTGTTTTTT. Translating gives CASSLFSTGELFF.